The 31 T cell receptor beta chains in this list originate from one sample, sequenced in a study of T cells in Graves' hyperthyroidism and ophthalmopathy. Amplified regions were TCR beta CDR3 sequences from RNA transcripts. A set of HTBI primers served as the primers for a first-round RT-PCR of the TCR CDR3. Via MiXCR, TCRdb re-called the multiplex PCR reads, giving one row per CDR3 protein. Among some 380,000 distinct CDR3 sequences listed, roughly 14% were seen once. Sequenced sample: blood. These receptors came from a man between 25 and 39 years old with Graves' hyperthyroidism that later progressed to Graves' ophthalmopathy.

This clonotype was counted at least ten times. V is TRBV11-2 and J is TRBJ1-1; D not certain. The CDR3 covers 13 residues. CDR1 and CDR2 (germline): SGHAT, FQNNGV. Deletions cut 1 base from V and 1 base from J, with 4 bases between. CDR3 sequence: CASSLAQNTEAFF. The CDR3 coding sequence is TGTGCCAGCAGCTTAGCCCAGAACACTGAAGCTTTCTTT.

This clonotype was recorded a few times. The CDR3 loop is CASSSTTGGYEQYF. As DNA, the CDR3 is TGTGCCAGCAGTTCGACGACAGGGGGCTACGAGCAGTACTTC. This rearrangement joins TRBV27 to TRBJ2-7; TRBD1 matches at 9 bases. The V and J ends lost 4 bases and 3 bases, in that order; junction bases with no gene match: 4. The CDR3 consists of 14 residues. Germline V gene lookup returns CDR1 MNHEY and CDR2 SMNVEV (reference sequence).

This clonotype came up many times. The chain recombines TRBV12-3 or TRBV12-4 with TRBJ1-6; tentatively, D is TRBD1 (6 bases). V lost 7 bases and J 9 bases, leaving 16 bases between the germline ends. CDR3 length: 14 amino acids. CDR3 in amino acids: CASTTVGGGSPLHF. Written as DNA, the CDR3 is TGTGCCAGCACAACGGTAGGGGGTGGTTCACCCCTCCACTTT.

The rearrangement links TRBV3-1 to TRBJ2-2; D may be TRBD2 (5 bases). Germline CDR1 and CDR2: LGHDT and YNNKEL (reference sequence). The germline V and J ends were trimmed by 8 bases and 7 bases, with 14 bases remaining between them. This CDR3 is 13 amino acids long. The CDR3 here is CASLTSRGGELFF. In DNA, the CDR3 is TGTGCCAGCCTTACTAGTCGGGGCGGGGAGCTGTTTTTT.

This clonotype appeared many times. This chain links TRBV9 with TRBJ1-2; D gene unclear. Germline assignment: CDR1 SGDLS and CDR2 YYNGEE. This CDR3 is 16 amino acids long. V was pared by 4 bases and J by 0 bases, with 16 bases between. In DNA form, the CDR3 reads TGTGCCAGCAGCCCCAAGTCCCCGGAGTCTAACTATGGCTACACCTTC. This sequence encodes CASSPKSPESNYGYTF.

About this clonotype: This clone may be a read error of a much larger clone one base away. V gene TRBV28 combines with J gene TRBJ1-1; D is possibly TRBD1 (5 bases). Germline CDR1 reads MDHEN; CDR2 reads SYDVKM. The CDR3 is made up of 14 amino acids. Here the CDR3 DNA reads TGTGCCAGCAGTACTTACAGGAGGAACGCTGAAGCTTTCTTT. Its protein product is CASSTYRRNAEAFF.

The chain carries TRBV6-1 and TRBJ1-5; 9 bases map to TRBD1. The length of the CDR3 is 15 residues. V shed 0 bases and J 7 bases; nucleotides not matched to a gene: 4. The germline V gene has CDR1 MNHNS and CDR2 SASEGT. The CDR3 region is CASSEADRGGQPQHF. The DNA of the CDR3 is TGTGCCAGCAGTGAAGCGGACAGGGGTGGACAGCCCCAGCATTTT.

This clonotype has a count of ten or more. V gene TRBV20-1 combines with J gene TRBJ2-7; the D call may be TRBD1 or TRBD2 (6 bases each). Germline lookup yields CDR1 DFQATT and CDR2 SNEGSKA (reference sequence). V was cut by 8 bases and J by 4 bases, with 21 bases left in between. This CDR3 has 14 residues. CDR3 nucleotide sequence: TGCAGTCCTCTAAAGCCCCCGGGGGCATACGAGCAGTACTTC. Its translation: CSPLKPPGAYEQYF.

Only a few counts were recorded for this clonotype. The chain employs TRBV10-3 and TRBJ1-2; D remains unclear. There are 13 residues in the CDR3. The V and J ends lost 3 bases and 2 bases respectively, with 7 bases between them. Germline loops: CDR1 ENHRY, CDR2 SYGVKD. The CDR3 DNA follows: TGTGCCATCAGTGACAGGACGAACTATGGCTACACCTTC. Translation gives CAISDRTNYGYTF.

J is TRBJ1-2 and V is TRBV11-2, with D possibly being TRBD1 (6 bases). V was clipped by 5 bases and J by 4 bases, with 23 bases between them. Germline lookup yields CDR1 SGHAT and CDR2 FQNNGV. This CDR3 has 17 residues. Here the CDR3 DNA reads TGTGCCAGCAGCCAAAGGACTAGCGGGGGGGCGGGCTATGGCTACACCTTC. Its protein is CASSQRTSGGAGYGYTF.

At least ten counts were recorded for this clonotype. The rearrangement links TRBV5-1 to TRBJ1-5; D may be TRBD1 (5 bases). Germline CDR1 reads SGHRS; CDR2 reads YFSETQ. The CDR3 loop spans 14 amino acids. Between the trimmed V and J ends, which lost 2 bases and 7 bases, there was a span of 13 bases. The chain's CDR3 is CASSFQGQGQPQHF. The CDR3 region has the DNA TGCGCCAGCAGCTTTCAGGGCCAGGGACAGCCCCAGCATTTT.

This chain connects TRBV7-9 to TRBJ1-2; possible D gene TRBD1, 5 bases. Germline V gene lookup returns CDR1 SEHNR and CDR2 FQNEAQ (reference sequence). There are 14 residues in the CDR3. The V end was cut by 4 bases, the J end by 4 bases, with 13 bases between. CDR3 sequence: CASSSSGRTYGYTF. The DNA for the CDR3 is TGTGCCAGCAGCTCGTCGGGACGGACCTATGGCTACACCTTC.

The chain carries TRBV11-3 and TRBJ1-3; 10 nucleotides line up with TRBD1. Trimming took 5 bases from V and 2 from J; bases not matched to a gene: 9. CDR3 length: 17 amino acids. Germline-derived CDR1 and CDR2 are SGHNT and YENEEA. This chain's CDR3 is CASSPYPGQGTGNTIYF. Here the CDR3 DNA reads TGTGCCAGCAGCCCCTACCCGGGACAGGGGACTGGAAACACCATATATTTT.

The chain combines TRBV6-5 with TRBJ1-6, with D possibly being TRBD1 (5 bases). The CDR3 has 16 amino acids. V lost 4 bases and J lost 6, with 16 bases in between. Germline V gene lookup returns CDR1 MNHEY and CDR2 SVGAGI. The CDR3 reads CASSSAWDHINSPLHF. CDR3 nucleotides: TGTGCCAGCAGTTCAGCCTGGGACCATATTAATTCACCCCTCCACTTT.

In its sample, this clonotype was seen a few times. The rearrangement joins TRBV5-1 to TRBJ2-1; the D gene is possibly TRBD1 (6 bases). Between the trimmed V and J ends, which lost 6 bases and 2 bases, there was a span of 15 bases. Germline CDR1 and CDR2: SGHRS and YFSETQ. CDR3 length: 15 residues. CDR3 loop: CASTQSDSPYNEQFF. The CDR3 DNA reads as TGCGCCAGCACCCAGTCGGACAGTCCCTACAATGAGCAGTTCTTC.

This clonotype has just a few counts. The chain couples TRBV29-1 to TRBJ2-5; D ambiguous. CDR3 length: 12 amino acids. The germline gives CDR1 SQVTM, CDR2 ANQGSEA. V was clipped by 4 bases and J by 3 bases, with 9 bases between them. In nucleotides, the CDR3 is TGCAGCGTTGCGGTTCGGGAAGAGACCCAGTACTTC. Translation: CSVAVREETQYF.

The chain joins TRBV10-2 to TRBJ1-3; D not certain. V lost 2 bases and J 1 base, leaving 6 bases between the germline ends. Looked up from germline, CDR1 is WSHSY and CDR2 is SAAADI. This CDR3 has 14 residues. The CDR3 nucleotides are TGCGCCAGCAGTGAGGCCGGGTCTGGAAACACCATATATTTT. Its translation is CASSEAGSGNTIYF.

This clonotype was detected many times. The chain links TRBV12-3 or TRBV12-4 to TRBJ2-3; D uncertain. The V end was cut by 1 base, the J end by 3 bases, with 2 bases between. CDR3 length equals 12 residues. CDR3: CASSLVTDTQYF. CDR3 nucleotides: TGTGCCAGCAGTTTAGTTACAGATACGCAGTATTTT.

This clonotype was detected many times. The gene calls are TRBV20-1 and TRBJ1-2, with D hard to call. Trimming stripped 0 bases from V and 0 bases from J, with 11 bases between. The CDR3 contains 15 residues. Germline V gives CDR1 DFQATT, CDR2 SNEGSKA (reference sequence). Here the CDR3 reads CSARDWSKANYGYTF. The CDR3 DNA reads TGCAGTGCTAGAGATTGGTCAAAAGCTAACTATGGCTACACCTTC.

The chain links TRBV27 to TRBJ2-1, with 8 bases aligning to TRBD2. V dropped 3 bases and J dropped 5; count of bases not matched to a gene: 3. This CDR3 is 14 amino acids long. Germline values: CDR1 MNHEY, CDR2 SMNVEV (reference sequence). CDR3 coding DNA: TGTGCCAGCAGTTTCTGGCGGGGGGACAATGAGCAGTTCTTC. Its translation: CASSFWRGDNEQFF.

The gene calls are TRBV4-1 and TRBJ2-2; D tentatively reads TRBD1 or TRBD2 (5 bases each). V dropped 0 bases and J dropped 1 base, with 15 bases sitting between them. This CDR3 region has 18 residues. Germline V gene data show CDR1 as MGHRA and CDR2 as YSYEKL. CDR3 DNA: TGCGCCAGCAGCCAAGACGCGGCCGGGACCATGAACACCGGGGAGCTGTTTTTT. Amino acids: CASSQDAAGTMNTGELFF.

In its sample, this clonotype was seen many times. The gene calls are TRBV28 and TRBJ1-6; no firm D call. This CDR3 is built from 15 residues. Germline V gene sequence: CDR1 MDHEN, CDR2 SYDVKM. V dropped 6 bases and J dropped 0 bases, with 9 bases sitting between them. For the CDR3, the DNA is TGTGCCAGCAGAGACGGGAGCTCCTATAATTCACCCCTCCACTTT. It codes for CASRDGSSYNSPLHF.

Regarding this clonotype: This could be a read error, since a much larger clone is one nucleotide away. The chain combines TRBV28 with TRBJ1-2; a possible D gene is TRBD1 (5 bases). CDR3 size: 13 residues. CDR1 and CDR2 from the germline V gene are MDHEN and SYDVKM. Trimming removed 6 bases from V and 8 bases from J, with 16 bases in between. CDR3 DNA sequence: TGTGCCAGCAGAATGGGACTTAGGCGGGGCTACACCTTC. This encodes CASRMGLRRGYTF.

The CDR3 DNA follows: TGTGCCAGCAGCATCGGACTAGCGGGGGAAGAGACCCAGTACTTC. This sequence encodes CASSIGLAGEETQYF. This chain links TRBV7-8 with TRBJ2-5; 13 bases match TRBD2. Germline lookup yields CDR1 SGHVS and CDR2 FQNEAQ. This CDR3 comprises 15 residues. V lost 5 bases to trimming and J lost 3 bases; unmatched junction nucleotides: 3.

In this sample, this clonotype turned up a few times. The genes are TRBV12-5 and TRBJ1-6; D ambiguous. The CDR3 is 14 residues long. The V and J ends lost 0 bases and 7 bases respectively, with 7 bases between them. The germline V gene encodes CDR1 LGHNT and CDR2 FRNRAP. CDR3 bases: TGTGCTAGTGGTTTGGTACACGGGAATTCACCCCTCCACTTT. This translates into CASGLVHGNSPLHF. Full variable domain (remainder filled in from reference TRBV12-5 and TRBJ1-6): DARVTQTPRHKVTEMGQEVTMRCQPILGHNTVFWYRQTMMQGLELLAYFRNRAPLDDSGMPKDRFSAEMPDATLATLKIQPSEPRDSAVYFCASGLVHGNSPLHFGNGTRLTVT.

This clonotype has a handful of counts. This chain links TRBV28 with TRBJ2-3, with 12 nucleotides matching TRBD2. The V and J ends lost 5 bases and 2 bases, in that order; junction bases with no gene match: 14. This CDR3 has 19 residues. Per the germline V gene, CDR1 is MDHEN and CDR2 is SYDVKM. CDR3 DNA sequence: TGTGCCAGCAGTCCCACACTGGCTAGCGGGGGGGCTTTCACAGATACGCAGTATTTT. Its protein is CASSPTLASGGAFTDTQYF.

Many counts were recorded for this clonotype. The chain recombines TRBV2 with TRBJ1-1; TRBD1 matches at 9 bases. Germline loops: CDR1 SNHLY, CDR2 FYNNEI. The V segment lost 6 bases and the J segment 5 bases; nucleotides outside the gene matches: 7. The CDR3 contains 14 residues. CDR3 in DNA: TGTGCCAGCAGACCCGGGACAGGGATTACTGAAGCTTTCTTT. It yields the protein CASRPGTGITEAFF.

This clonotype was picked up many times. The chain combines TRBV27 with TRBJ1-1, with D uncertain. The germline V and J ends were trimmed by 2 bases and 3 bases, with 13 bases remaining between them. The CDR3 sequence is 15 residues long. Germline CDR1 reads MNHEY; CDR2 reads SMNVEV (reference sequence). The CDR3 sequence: CASSLGPFPDTEAFF. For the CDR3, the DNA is TGTGCCAGCAGTTTAGGTCCATTTCCGGACACTGAAGCTTTCTTT.

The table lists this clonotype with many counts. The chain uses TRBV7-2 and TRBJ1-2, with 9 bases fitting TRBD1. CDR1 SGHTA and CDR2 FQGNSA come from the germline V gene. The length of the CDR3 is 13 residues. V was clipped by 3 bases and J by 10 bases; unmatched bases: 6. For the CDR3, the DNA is TGTGCCAGCAGCTTCCGGGACAGGGTCGACTACACCTTC. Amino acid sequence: CASSFRDRVDYTF.

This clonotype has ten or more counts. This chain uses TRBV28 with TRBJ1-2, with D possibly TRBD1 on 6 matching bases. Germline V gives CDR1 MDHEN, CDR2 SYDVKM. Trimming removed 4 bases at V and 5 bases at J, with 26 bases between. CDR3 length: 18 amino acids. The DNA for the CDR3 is TGTGCCAGCAGTTCTTGGGGGACATCTAGGGAGGGGATATATGGCTACACCTTC. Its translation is CASSSWGTSREGIYGYTF.

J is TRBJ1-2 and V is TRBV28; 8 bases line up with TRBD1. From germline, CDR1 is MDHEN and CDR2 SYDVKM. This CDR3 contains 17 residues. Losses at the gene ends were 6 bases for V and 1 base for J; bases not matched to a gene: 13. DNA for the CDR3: TGTGCCAGCAGCTCACAGGGGGGCACCTGGGATAACTATGGCTACACCTTC. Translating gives CASSSQGGTWDNYGYTF.